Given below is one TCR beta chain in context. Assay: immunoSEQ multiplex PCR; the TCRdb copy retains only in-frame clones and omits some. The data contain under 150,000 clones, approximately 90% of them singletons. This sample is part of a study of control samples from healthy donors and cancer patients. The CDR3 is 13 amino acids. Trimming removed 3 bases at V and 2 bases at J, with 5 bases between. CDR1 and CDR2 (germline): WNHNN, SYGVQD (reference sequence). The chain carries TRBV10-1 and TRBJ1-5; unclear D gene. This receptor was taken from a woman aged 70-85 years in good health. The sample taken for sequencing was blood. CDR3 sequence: CASSDGGNQPQHF. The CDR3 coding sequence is TGCGCCAGCAGTGATGGGGGCAATCAGCCCCAGCATTTT.